This T cell receptor beta chain was observed in a study of cytomegalovirus exposure and HLA in healthy donors. Overall study context: An early data release held tens of millions of unique TCRs from HLA-typed donors.

CDR1 is SGHTA, CDR2 FQGNSA, per germline. CDR3 size: 11 residues. V was clipped by 5 bases and J by 12 bases, with 10 bases between them. Vbeta (60) and Jbeta (13) primers were used in the PCR. Some clones are missing from TCRdb's copy, which holds only in-frame ones; the method was immunoSEQ multiplex PCR. The sample yields fewer than 200,000 clones, 75% to 80% seen once. With respect to this clone: As yet, its antigen is unknown.

Points from the study as a whole: In a later analysis, TCR association rates varied by HLA locus: DRB1 most, HLA-C fewest. Researchers left out some V segments, among them TRBV6-2 and TRBV6-3, as indistinguishable. CMV serostatus was the only immune exposure information that was available.

V and J are TRBV7-2 and TRBJ1-4; D gene unclear. The material sequenced was PBMCs. The sequence was collected from a female donor in good health and CMV-seronegative. CDR3 DNA: TGTGCCAGCAGCGACACAAGAGAACTGTTTTTT. Translated, it gives CASSDTRELFF.